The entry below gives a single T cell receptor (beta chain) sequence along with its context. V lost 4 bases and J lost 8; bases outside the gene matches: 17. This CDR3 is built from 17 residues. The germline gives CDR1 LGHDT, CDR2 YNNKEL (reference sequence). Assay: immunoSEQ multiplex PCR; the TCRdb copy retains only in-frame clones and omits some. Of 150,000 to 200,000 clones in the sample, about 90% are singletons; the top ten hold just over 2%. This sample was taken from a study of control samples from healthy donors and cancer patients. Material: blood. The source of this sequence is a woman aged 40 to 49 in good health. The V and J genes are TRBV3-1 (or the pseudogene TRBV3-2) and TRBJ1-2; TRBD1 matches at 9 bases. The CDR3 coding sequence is TGTGCCAGCAGCCCGTGGGATCGGACAGGGGCAAGTGGCGGCTACACCTTC. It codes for CASSPWDRTGASGGYTF.